The 30 T cell receptor beta chains given below trace back to one sample, sequenced in a study of identical twins. Using its own MiXCR run on the 5' RACE reads, TCRdb lists one record per CDR3 protein. The sample has 700,000 or so distinct CDR3 sequences; 21% are singletons. These data were also filed under a second study, of T cells expressing NK-cell markers.

Sequencing was performed on PBMCs. These receptor sequences come from a woman aged 18-29 years in good health.

Only a few counts were recorded for this clonotype. At one of its ends the junction is not consistent with the germline gene, which may arise from a read error. The CDR3, as DNA: TGCAGTGCTCGAGAGGTCGGGACTAGCACCACAGATACGCAGTATTTT. Translated, it gives CSAREVGTSTTDTQYF. This chain joins TRBV20-1 and TRBJ2-3, with TRBD2 identical over 9 bases. Looked up from germline, CDR1 is DFQATT and CDR2 is SNEGSKA (reference sequence). This CDR3 region has 16 residues.

This clonotype was counted a few times. CDR3 in DNA: TGCAGCGTTCCTGGGACCCCCCGCGGATCAGATACGCAGTATTTT. It codes for CSVPGTPRGSDTQYF. The V call is TRBV29-1, the J call TRBJ2-3; D might be TRBD1 or TRBD2, each matching 5 bases. This CDR3 is 15 amino acids long. V lost 5 bases and J lost 4, with 19 bases in between. The germline gives CDR1 SQVTM, CDR2 ANQGSEA.

This clonotype was counted between two and nine times. The chain carries TRBV6-1 and TRBJ1-5; 8 nucleotides align to TRBD1. The V and J ends lost 6 bases and 6 bases, in that order; junction bases with no gene match: 4. CDR3 length: 13 amino acids. Germline CDR1 MNHNS, CDR2 SASEGT. The CDR3 reads CASSWTGSQPQHF. CDR3 DNA sequence: TGTGCCAGCAGCTGGACAGGGTCTCAGCCCCAGCATTTT.

This chain connects TRBV5-1 to TRBJ1-1; 7 bases map to TRBD1. V was clipped by 0 bases and J by 5 bases; unmatched bases: 4. The CDR3 extends over 14 amino acids. The germline CDR1 and CDR2 sequences are SGHRS and YFSETQ. As DNA, the CDR3 is TGCGCCAGCAGCTTGGCAGGGGGTTCGACTGAAGCTTTCTTT. The encoded protein is CASSLAGGSTEAFF.

The chain joins TRBV25-1 to TRBJ2-7, with D possibly being TRBD1 or TRBD2 (5 bases each). This CDR3 contains 15 residues. The V gene's germline CDR1 is MGHDK and CDR2 SYGVNS. Between the trimmed V and J ends, which lost 6 bases and 5 bases, there was a span of 20 bases. The CDR3 reads CASSPRANWGHEQYF. CDR3 sequence (DNA): TGTGCCAGCAGCCCGCGGGCCAACTGGGGACACGAGCAGTACTTC.

Only a few counts were recorded for this clonotype. The V gene is TRBV20-1, the J gene TRBJ1-5, with 7 bases identical to TRBD1. Germline CDR1 is DFQATT and CDR2 is SNEGSKA (reference sequence). The CDR3 length is 15 residues. The J segment lost 3 bases and the V segment lost 4 bases, leaving 9 bases of the junction unmatched. The CDR3: CSAIQWDSYNQPQHF. CDR3 bases: TGCAGTGCTATCCAGTGGGACAGCTACAATCAGCCCCAGCATTTT.

The chain recombines TRBV4-3 with TRBJ1-1; no definite D call. CDR3 length: 14 amino acids. Between the trimmed V and J ends, which lost 4 bases and 0 bases, there was a span of 9 bases. Germline CDR1 is LGHNA and CDR2 is YSLEER. The chain's CDR3 is CASSRGVVNTEAFF. CDR3 DNA sequence: TGCGCCAGCAGCCGGGGTGTTGTGAACACTGAAGCTTTCTTT.

In its sample, this clonotype was seen a few times. CDR3: CATVGQGINEQYF. The DNA for the CDR3 is TGTGCCACGGTAGGACAGGGGATCAACGAGCAGTACTTC. The genes are TRBV6-1 and TRBJ2-7, with 9 bases aligning to TRBD1. Germline CDR1 MNHNS, CDR2 SASEGT. Unmatched junction bases numbered 9, after V lost 10 bases and J lost 5 bases. The length of the CDR3 is 13 residues.

In its sample, this clonotype was seen a few times. The V gene is TRBV12-3 or TRBV12-4, the J gene TRBJ1-6; the D is unclear. The CDR3 contains 14 residues. The ends were cut back, 6 bases at V and 8 bases at J, with 14 bases in the middle. The CDR3 nucleotides are TGTGCCAGCAGCCTCACCCACAGAGATTCACCCCTCCACTTT. It yields the protein CASSLTHRDSPLHF.

This clonotype showed up just a few times. The CDR3 reads CASSQEQLNTDTQYF. The CDR3 DNA reads TGCGCCAGCAGCCAAGAACAGTTAAACACAGATACGCAGTATTTT. V is TRBV4-3 and J is TRBJ2-3; D is unresolved. CDR1 is LGHNA, CDR2 YSLEER, per germline. The V end was cut by 0 bases, the J end by 2 bases, with 9 bases between. The CDR3 loop spans 15 amino acids.

The genes are TRBV15 and TRBJ1-4; D is uncertain. The V and J ends lost 0 bases and 9 bases respectively, with 8 bases between them. The CDR3 totals 13 residues. The germline V gene has CDR1 LNHNV and CDR2 YYDKDF (reference sequence). CDR3 in amino acids: CATSRDRGQKLFF. CDR3 nucleotide sequence: TGTGCCACCAGCAGAGATAGAGGCCAAAAACTGTTTTTT.

V is TRBV30 and J is TRBJ2-1; D uncertain. Trimming pared 1 base from V and 10 bases from J, leaving 8 bases between. From germline, CDR1 is GTSNPN and CDR2 SVGIG (reference sequence). There are 11 residues in the CDR3. The CDR3 sequence is CAWSEGWEQFF. The CDR3 DNA reads as TGTGCCTGGAGTGAGGGATGGGAGCAGTTCTTC.

The genes are TRBV20-1 and TRBJ2-7; D could derive from TRBD1 or TRBD2 (6 bases each). Germline V lookup: CDR1 DFQATT, CDR2 SNEGSKA (reference sequence). The V end was cut by 5 bases, the J end by 5 bases, with 16 bases between. The CDR3 is 13 amino acids. The CDR3 DNA reads TGCAGTGCTCTGGGGGGCCTATTAAACGAGCAGTACTTC. It is translated as CSALGGLLNEQYF.

The chain combines TRBV20-1 with TRBJ2-5; TRBD2 is a possible D gene (7 bases). Trimming took off 3 bases at V and 5 bases at J, with 13 bases between the two ends. The CDR3 is made up of 13 amino acids. Germline V gene data show CDR1 as DFQATT and CDR2 as SNEGSKA (reference sequence). The CDR3 DNA reads as TGCAGTGCTAGGATGGGGGGGCGGGAGACCCAGTACTTC. It encodes CSARMGGRETQYF.

This clonotype was seen a few times. The chain carries TRBV9 and TRBJ2-1; tentatively, D is TRBD2 (6 bases). V lost 0 bases to trimming and J lost 8 bases, with 12 bases between them. CDR3 length: 14 residues. Per germline, CDR1 SGDLS and CDR2 YYNGEE. The CDR3 DNA reads as TGTGCCAGCAGCGTAGCGGGAGTAGATGATGAGCAGTTCTTC. It yields the protein CASSVAGVDDEQFF.

The rearrangement joins TRBV20-1 to TRBJ2-7; 10 positions agree with TRBD1. Germline V gives CDR1 DFQATT, CDR2 SNEGSKA (reference sequence). This CDR3 has 14 residues. V gave up 4 bases and J gave up 3 bases; unmatched junction bases: 6. The CDR3 loop is CSATSRDRGYEQYF. The CDR3 DNA follows: TGCAGTGCTACTAGCCGGGACAGGGGCTACGAGCAGTACTTC.

This clonotype was seen a few times. This chain links TRBV7-9 with TRBJ2-1; the match to TRBD1 covers 9 bases. Trimming took 1 base from V and 13 from J; bases not matched to a gene: 5. CDR1 is SEHNR and CDR2 is FQNEAQ in the germline V gene (reference sequence). The CDR3 sequence is 13 residues long. This CDR3 reads CASSLVTGGIQFF. In DNA, the CDR3 is TGTGCCAGCAGCTTAGTCACAGGGGGCATCCAGTTCTTC.

This clonotype showed up just a few times. V is TRBV5-1 and J is TRBJ1-1; TRBD1 matches 8 bases. V lost 4 bases to trimming and J lost 1 base; unmatched junction nucleotides: 12. The length of the CDR3 is 17 residues. Germline V gives CDR1 SGHRS, CDR2 YFSETQ. The CDR3, as DNA: TGCGCCAGCAGCACCAGGACCGGGACAGGCCGGAACACTGAAGCTTTCTTT. Protein: CASSTRTGTGRNTEAFF.

The J gene is TRBJ2-4, the V gene TRBV20-1; TRBD2 is a possible D gene (7 bases). Germline-derived CDR1 and CDR2 are DFQATT and SNEGSKA (reference sequence). There are 15 residues in the CDR3. V lost 3 bases to trimming and J lost 2 bases, with 14 bases between them. The CDR3 nucleotides read TGCAGTGCTAGTACGGGGGGCGGGACCAAAAACATTCAGTACTTC. Its translation: CSASTGGGTKNIQYF.

This clonotype was observed at least ten times. V is TRBV9 and J is TRBJ2-3; tentatively, D is TRBD1 (5 bases). V dropped 0 bases and J dropped 2 bases, with 19 bases sitting between them. This CDR3 has 18 amino acids. CDR1 is SGDLS, CDR2 YYNGEE, per germline. The CDR3 DNA is TGTGCCAGCAGCGTAGCGCGTCATTCACAGGCCATCACAGATACGCAGTATTTT. It specifies CASSVARHSQAITDTQYF.

There are a few counts of this clonotype. The V and J genes are TRBV20-1 and TRBJ2-4, with D possibly being TRBD1 (5 bases). The germline V and J ends were trimmed by 6 bases and 6 bases, with 12 bases remaining between them. CDR1 is DFQATT and CDR2 is SNEGSKA in the germline V gene (reference sequence). The CDR3 loop spans 12 amino acids. The CDR3 DNA reads as TGCAGTGCAGGGGCCAGGGCAAACATTCAGTACTTC. Translating gives CSAGARANIQYF.

The chain joins TRBV7-2 to TRBJ2-7, with a possible D match to TRBD1 (6 bases). V lost 4 bases, J lost 5 bases, and 12 bases lay in between. The CDR3 consists of 13 residues. CDR1 and CDR2 (germline): SGHTA, FQGNSA. Here the CDR3 reads CASSWGLRDEQYF. Written as DNA, the CDR3 is TGTGCCAGCAGCTGGGGGCTGCGCGACGAGCAGTACTTC.

This chain uses TRBV7-7 with TRBJ1-1; D may be TRBD1 (6 bases). The CDR3 totals 13 residues. The V end was cut by 5 bases, the J end by 5 bases, with 12 bases between. CDR1 is SSHAT and CDR2 is FNYEAQ in the germline V gene (reference sequence). CDR3 coding DNA: TGTGCCAGCAGCCGAGAAAGGGGGACTGAAGCTTTCTTT. Protein: CASSRERGTEAFF. Full variable domain (rest looked up from reference TRBV7-7 and TRBJ1-1): GAGVSQSPRYKVTKRGQDVTLRCDPISSHATLYWYQQALGQGPEFLTYFNYEAQPDKSGLPSDRFSAERPEGSISTLTIQRTEQRDSAMYRCASSRERGTEAFFGQGTRLTVV.

The chain combines TRBV4-1 with TRBJ2-3; 10 bases match TRBD2. CDR3 length: 17 amino acids. With V trimmed by 1 base and J by 3 bases, 7 bases remained unmatched. Germline CDR1 reads MGHRA; CDR2 reads YSYEKL. In nucleotides, the CDR3 is TGCGCCAGCAGCCAAGCAAGCGGGAGGGCCGTTACAGATACGCAGTATTTT. It is translated as CASSQASGRAVTDTQYF.

This clonotype turned up a few times. The rearrangement links TRBV9 to TRBJ2-3, with TRBD2 matching 7 bases. CDR3 length: 16 amino acids. Germline V gene lookup returns CDR1 SGDLS and CDR2 YYNGEE. The V segment lost 0 bases and the J segment 4 bases; nucleotides outside the gene matches: 8. In nucleotides, the CDR3 is TGTGCCAGCAGCGTAGACCCAGCGGGAAGATCAGATACGCAGTATTTT. Amino acids: CASSVDPAGRSDTQYF.

This clonotype was counted only a few times. This sequence joins TRBV6-1 and TRBJ1-6; no clear D. The germline V gene has CDR1 MNHNS and CDR2 SASEGT. V dropped 2 bases and J dropped 9 bases, with 8 bases sitting between them. The CDR3 spans 13 residues. In DNA, the CDR3 is TGTGCCAGCAGTGAACGCAGAGTTTCACCCCTCCACTTT. Its translation: CASSERRVSPLHF.

V gene TRBV18 combines with J gene TRBJ1-1; D not certain. Germline CDR1 KGHSH, CDR2 LQKENI. The CDR3 loop spans 13 amino acids. With 5 bases removed from V and 4 bases from J, the gap between germline ends came to 11 bases. CDR3 in amino acids: CASSASGSTEAFF. For the CDR3, the DNA is TGTGCCAGCTCAGCGTCCGGGAGCACTGAAGCTTTCTTT.

This clonotype has ten or more counts. This rearrangement joins TRBV10-3 to TRBJ2-2, with 8 bases matching TRBD2. Germline CDR1 reads ENHRY; CDR2 reads SYGVKD. The CDR3 runs 17 residues. V dropped 8 bases and J dropped 6; count of bases not matched to a gene: 17. CDR3: CAISLGKGLASAGELFF. The CDR3 DNA is TGTGCCATCTCCCTTGGGAAAGGACTAGCTTCGGCCGGGGAGCTGTTTTTT.

CDR3 residues: CSARQGAGTGELFF. The CDR3 nucleotides read TGCAGTGCTCGACAGGGGGCCGGCACCGGGGAGCTGTTTTTT. The rearrangement joins TRBV20-1 to TRBJ2-2; TRBD1 matches at 10 bases. V lost 5 bases and J lost 4; bases outside the gene matches: 4. Germline V CDR1 and CDR2: DFQATT, SNEGSKA (reference sequence). The CDR3 runs to 14 residues.

The J gene is TRBJ1-2, the V gene TRBV9; no clear D. Germline lookup yields CDR1 SGDLS and CDR2 YYNGEE. V lost 2 bases, J lost 2 bases, and 19 bases lay in between. The CDR3 covers 17 residues. In nucleotides, the CDR3 is TGTGCCAGCAGCGTCTTTGAGGGCGGAGGGAACAACTATGGCTACACCTTC. Its protein product is CASSVFEGGGNNYGYTF.